The following is a T cell receptor beta chain sequence with its context. As yet, its antigen is unknown. TCRdb independently ran MiXCR on the RT-PCR reads; one entry per CDR3 protein. The table has 450,000 to 600,000 distinct CDR3 sequences, approximately 17% seen once. The data stem from a study of response to subunit inactivated influenza vaccine. Findings and limits, study-wide: Only a handful of new T cells, the authors suggested, are recruited with each seasonal influenza vaccination.

There are 14 residues in the CDR3. Trimming removed 7 bases from V and 2 bases from J, with 11 bases in between. Germline values: CDR1 LNHDA, CDR2 SQIVND (reference sequence). The sequence was obtained from a man aged 50 to 69 who received an inactivated influenza vaccine. The chain combines TRBV19 with TRBJ2-2; the D gene is possibly TRBD1 (6 bases). Sample: CD4+ T cells sorted from PBMCs, taken 23 months after vaccination. CDR3 sequence (DNA): TGTGCCAGTAAATTCAGGGGTAACACCGGGGAGCTGTTTTTT. This codes for CASKFRGNTGELFF.